The next 23 T cell receptor beta chains were all read from a single sample in a study of T cell responses to AZD1222 COVID-19 vaccine. Generated by immunoSEQ multiplex PCR, the TCRdb table keeps only in-frame clones and is missing some. The repertoire holds about 130,000 clones, with approximately 86% as singletons. Sequencing used peripheral blood, obtained on day 0 of AZD1222 vaccination. Source of these receptors: an adult in good health.

In DNA form, the CDR3 reads TGTGCCAGCAGTCCACTACACAGCAGTCCAGAAAAACTGTTTTTT. Translation: CASSPLHSSPEKLFF. This chain connects TRBV27 to TRBJ1-4; no firm D call. Trimming shortened V by 5 bases and J by 8 bases, and 18 bases separated the two germline ends. The CDR3 is made up of 15 amino acids. Germline CDR1 and CDR2: MNHEY and SMNVEV (reference sequence).

The count of this clone is one. The rearrangement links TRBV7-3 to TRBJ2-2, with 8 nucleotides matching TRBD2. This CDR3 region has 15 residues. Germline lookup yields CDR1 SGHTA and CDR2 FQGTGA. V was clipped by 0 bases and J by 5 bases; unmatched bases: 2. This CDR3 is CASSLTAGVTGELFF. CDR3 coding DNA: TGTGCCAGCAGCTTAACAGCGGGGGTGACCGGGGAGCTGTTTTTT.

This clone is large in the sample. V gene TRBV28 combines with J gene TRBJ1-6; D perhaps matches TRBD1 (5 bases). Germline V lookup: CDR1 MDHEN, CDR2 SYDVKM. The CDR3 consists of 19 residues. The V and J ends lost 6 bases and 7 bases respectively, with 28 bases between them. CDR3 protein: CASSSNPPGVGLVNSPLHF. In DNA, the CDR3 is TGTGCCAGCAGCTCGAACCCACCGGGGGTAGGCCTTGTCAATTCACCCCTCCACTTT.

In this sample, this clone turned up a few times. This chain joins TRBV5-4 and TRBJ1-2, with D hard to call. The V end lost 4 bases, the J end lost 0 bases, and 13 bases lay between the germline ends. This CDR3 region has 15 residues. Germline V CDR1 and CDR2: SGHNT, YYREEE (reference sequence). CDR3 bases: TGTGCCAGCAGCCCAGGAGAAGGGCCTAACTATGGCTACACCTTC. Protein sequence: CASSPGEGPNYGYTF.

The chain employs TRBV4-1 and TRBJ2-7, with D possibly being TRBD2 (5 bases). Germline V gene sequence: CDR1 MGHRA, CDR2 YSYEKL. The CDR3 covers 15 residues. With 2 bases removed from V and 2 bases from J, the gap between germline ends came to 13 bases. The chain's CDR3 is CASSQIGVFPYEQYF. The CDR3 DNA follows: TGCGCCAGCAGCCAAATCGGGGTTTTTCCCTACGAGCAGTACTTC.

This clone has just a few counts. The chain uses TRBV11-3 and TRBJ2-1; no clear D. The germline V and J ends were trimmed by 0 bases and 8 bases, with 8 bases remaining between them. Germline values: CDR1 SGHNT, CDR2 YENEEA. The CDR3 loop spans 13 amino acids. The CDR3 region is CASSLDQSDEQFF. For the CDR3, the DNA is TGTGCCAGCAGCTTAGATCAGAGCGATGAGCAGTTCTTC.

The chain has TRBV2 and TRBJ1-1; 7 bases are shared with TRBD1. The CDR3 is made up of 14 amino acids. J lost 2 bases, V lost 6 bases, and 6 bases had no gene match. Germline CDR1 SNHLY, CDR2 FYNNEI. The DNA for the CDR3 is TGTGCCAGCAGGGTGACAGGGACTAACACTGAAGCTTTCTTT. Protein: CASRVTGTNTEAFF.

The gene calls are TRBV5-4 and TRBJ2-7; TRBD1 is a possible D gene (6 bases). Trimming shortened V by 0 bases and J by 0 bases, and 10 bases separated the two germline ends. CDR1 is SGHNT, CDR2 YYREEE, per germline (reference sequence). The CDR3 totals 15 residues. DNA for the CDR3: TGTGCCAGCAGCTTGGGGGGGCTCACCTCCTACGAGCAGTACTTC. Translating gives CASSLGGLTSYEQYF.

CDR3 nucleotides: TGTGCCAGTAAAACAGGATCTAACTATGGCTACACCTTC. Amino acids: CASKTGSNYGYTF. The chain recombines TRBV19 with TRBJ1-2; D may be TRBD1 (5 bases). The CDR3 has 13 residues. V gave up 7 bases and J gave up 0 bases, with 9 bases separating them. Looked up from germline, CDR1 is LNHDA and CDR2 is SQIVND (reference sequence).

The rearrangement uses TRBV6-5 and TRBJ2-2; TRBD1 matches 7 bases. Germline trimming cut 0 bases from V and 8 bases from J; bases unmatched to any gene: 3. CDR3 length: 14 amino acids. The V gene's germline CDR1 is MNHEY and CDR2 SVGAGI. CDR3: CASSYSQGEGELFF. The CDR3 region has the DNA TGTGCCAGCAGTTACTCCCAGGGGGAGGGGGAGCTGTTTTTT.

The rearrangement uses TRBV6-5 and TRBJ1-5; tentatively, D is TRBD1 (5 bases). Germline-derived CDR1 and CDR2 are MNHEY and SVGAGI. V lost 6 bases to trimming and J lost 3 bases, with 9 bases between them. This CDR3 has 13 residues. CDR3 sequence reads: CASSMDNNQPQHF. CDR3 coding DNA: TGTGCCAGCAGCATGGACAACAATCAGCCCCAGCATTTT.

The rearrangement joins TRBV10-3 to TRBJ2-2, with 7 positions matching TRBD1. This CDR3 is built from 17 residues. The germline V gene encodes CDR1 ENHRY and CDR2 SYGVKD. J was trimmed by 4 bases and V by 2 bases; bases with no gene match: 10. As DNA, the CDR3 is TGTGCCATCAGTGAGCGGGGCACAGGGGTAGGCACCGGGGAGCTGTTTTTT. Amino acids: CAISERGTGVGTGELFF.

The chain employs TRBV11-2 and TRBJ2-5; 10 nucleotides match TRBD2. J lost 5 bases, V lost 4 bases, and 1 base had no gene match. The CDR3 extends over 13 amino acids. CDR1 SGHAT and CDR2 FQNNGV come from the germline V gene. The CDR3 sequence is CASSSGLAETQYF. CDR3 nucleotides: TGTGCCAGCAGCTCGGGACTAGCGGAGACCCAGTACTTC.

Remarks on this clone: One junction end does not reproduce the germline sequence, and a read error may be involved. V is TRBV6-2 or TRBV6-3 and J is TRBJ1-5; D is uncertain. The CDR3 is made up of 16 amino acids. Germline V gene data show CDR1 as MNHEY and CDR2 as SVGEGT. CDR3 nucleotides: TGTGCCAGCAGCCCTTACTCCTGGTCCAACCATCAACCCCAGCATTTT. The encoded protein is CASSPYSWSNHQPQHF.

This chain joins TRBV28 and TRBJ2-1; a possible D gene is TRBD1 (6 bases). V was trimmed by 5 bases and J by 4 bases, leaving 15 bases between them. Germline V gene data show CDR1 as MDHEN and CDR2 as SYDVKM. The CDR3 contains 15 residues. The chain's CDR3 is CASSPGPRGYNEQFF. CDR3 bases: TGTGCCAGCAGTCCCGGGCCCAGGGGTTACAATGAGCAGTTCTTC. Full variable domain (missing parts from reference TRBV28 and TRBJ2-1): DVKVTQSSRYLVKRTGEKVFLECVQDMDHENMFWYRQDPGLGLRLIYFSYDVKMKEKGDIPEGYSVSREKKERFSLILESASTNQTSMYLCASSPGPRGYNEQFFGPGTRLTVL.

The chain combines TRBV15 with TRBJ2-3; D possibly corresponds to TRBD1 (5 bases). Germline values: CDR1 LNHNV, CDR2 YYDKDF (reference sequence). This CDR3 region has 16 residues. V dropped 2 bases and J dropped 3 bases, with 15 bases sitting between them. The CDR3 coding sequence is TGTGCCACCAGCAGAAGCAGGGTAGTACGGACAGATACGCAGTATTTT. Translated: CATSRSRVVRTDTQYF.

V and J are TRBV5-5 and TRBJ1-3; 7 bases are shared with TRBD1. Trimming cost V 0 bases and J 2 bases; bases outside gene matches: 2. The germline CDR1 and CDR2 sequences are SGHKS and YYEKEE (reference sequence). This CDR3 comprises 15 residues. As DNA, the CDR3 is TGTGCCAGCAGCTTGGCCAGGGGGGCTGGAAACACCATATATTTT. It translates to CASSLARGAGNTIYF. Full variable domain (outside the CDR3, taken from reference TRBV5-5 and TRBJ1-3): DAGVTQSPTHLIKTRGQQVTLRCSPISGHKSVSWYQQVLGQGPQFIFQYYEKEERGRGNFPDRFSARQFPNYSSELNVNALLLGDSALYLCASSLARGAGNTIYFGEGSWLTVV.

The CDR3 DNA is TGTGCCTGGAACGTAGCGGGGAGCACAGATACGCAGTATTTT. Protein product: CAWNVAGSTDTQYF. The chain couples TRBV30 to TRBJ2-3; the match to TRBD2 covers 8 bases. Per the germline V gene, CDR1 is GTSNPN and CDR2 is SVGIG (reference sequence). Trimming at V came to 4 bases and at J to 0 bases, leaving 3 bases not matched to a gene. This CDR3 has 14 amino acids.

The V gene is TRBV9, the J gene TRBJ2-2; TRBD2 agrees at 11 bases. V lost 5 bases and J lost 8; bases outside the gene matches: 8. The CDR3 runs 15 residues. The germline gives CDR1 SGDLS, CDR2 YYNGEE. In DNA form, the CDR3 reads TGTGCCAGCAGAGGGATACTAGCGGGGGAAGGGGAGCTGTTTTTT. Protein product: CASRGILAGEGELFF.

The chain couples TRBV3-1 (or the pseudogene TRBV3-2) to TRBJ1-4, with TRBD1 as a possible D gene (5 bases). Between the trimmed V and J ends, which lost 0 bases and 11 bases, there was a span of 10 bases. Germline CDR1 and CDR2: LGHDT and YNNKEL (reference sequence). CDR3 length equals 13 residues. The CDR3 DNA sequence: TGTGCCAGCAGCCAAGATTGGGGGTTGAAACTGTTTTTT. The encoded protein is CASSQDWGLKLFF.

The gene calls are TRBV6-5 and TRBJ2-3, with a weak D call TRBD1 (5 bases). The CDR3 extends over 12 amino acids. The V gene's germline CDR1 is MNHEY and CDR2 SVGAGI. V was clipped by 7 bases and J by 2 bases, with 7 bases between them. CDR3 bases: TGTGCCAGCACAGGGAACACAGATACGCAGTATTTT. Protein product: CASTGNTDTQYF.

The chain joins TRBV5-1 to TRBJ1-5, with TRBD1 matching 10 bases. The CDR3 contains 17 residues. The V gene end was trimmed by 1 base and the J gene end by 1 base; junction bases not matched to a gene: 5. Germline-derived CDR1 and CDR2 are SGHRS and YFSETQ. This chain's CDR3 is CASSLTPGQGSNQPQHF. Written as DNA, the CDR3 is TGCGCCAGCAGCTTGACCCCGGGACAGGGGAGCAATCAGCCCCAGCATTTT.

J is TRBJ1-1 and V is TRBV10-3, with D possibly being TRBD1 (6 bases). CDR1 ENHRY and CDR2 SYGVKD come from the germline V gene. The CDR3 covers 13 residues. Trimming removed 6 bases at V and 5 bases at J, with 13 bases between. The CDR3 is CAIRAGVRTEAFF. The CDR3 region has the DNA TGTGCCATCAGGGCAGGGGTGAGGACTGAAGCTTTCTTT.